Here is one T cell receptor (beta chain) with its context. The data belong to a study of blood T cell repertoires in COVID-19. Study summary: Spain, Italy and the United States supplied samples that represented acute and convalescent COVID-19. In each case, the material was cDNA or gDNA derived from T cells, B-cell-depleted T cells, or PBMCs.

Original analysis: It was from reference gene primer amplification that nucleated cell counts were estimated. Assay used: immunoSEQ multiplex PCR; TCRdb lists only in-frame clones, some missing. The V and J calls and clone size are taken from that table; D and trimming were inferred from the DNA. The sample has about 240,000 clones, approximately 82% seen once; the top ten hold less than 4%. With 3 bases removed from V and 7 bases from J, the gap between germline ends came to 7 bases. Germline-derived CDR1 and CDR2 are GTSNPN and SVGIG (reference sequence). CDR3 length: 12 residues. The V and J genes are TRBV30 and TRBJ1-6; D ambiguous. The receptor's source is a woman aged 18-29 years with acute or convalescent COVID-19. Sequencing was done on a sample of peripheral blood. This CDR3 is CAWSAGNSPLHF. CDR3 in DNA: TGTGCCTGGAGCGCGGGGAATTCACCCCTCCACTTT.